This is a list of T cell receptor beta chains from one sample in a study of cytomegalovirus exposure and HLA in healthy donors. Clones were sequenced by immunoSEQ multiplex PCR, and TCRdb holds only the in-frame ones, with some missing. The data show around 200,000 clones, around 86% seen once. Sequencing input: PBMCs. The origin of the receptors is a woman between 50 and 59 years old in good health and CMV-seropositive. CDR3s include the opening cysteine and the closing phenylalanine or tryptophan. Fields, in order: V gene, clone size, D gene, J gene, CDR3 protein, CDR3 DNA. A D gene is named only where the DNA matches it firmly. Where a row states a size, it is once, few, many or the class of an expanded clone; other rows omit it.

TRBV6-6	once	NA	TRBJ2-1	CASSYSGPTEQFF	TGTGCCAGCAGTTACAGTGGTCCTACGGAGCAGTTCTTC
TRBV7-8	NA	NA	TRBJ2-7	CASIMTIGRYYEQYF	TGTGCCAGCATCATGACTATTGGGAGGTATTACGAGCAGTACTTC
TRBV25-1	once	NA	TRBJ1-3	CASRGHSSWDTIYF	TGTGCCAGCAGGGGACACAGCTCGTGGGACACCATATATTTT
TRBV11-1	NA	NA	TRBJ2-3	CASSLTGGTQYF	TGTGCCAGCAGCCTTACCGGCGGGACGCAGTATTTT
TRBV4-3	NA	NA	TRBJ1-1	CASSQEGEDTEAFF	TGCGCCAGCAGCCAAGAGGGAGAAGACACTGAAGCTTTCTTT
TRBV6-5	NA	TRBD1	TRBJ1-1	CASSGQVGVTEAFF	TGTGCCAGCAGTGGACAGGTCGGGGTCACTGAAGCTTTCTTT
TRBV5-1	NA	TRBD2	TRBJ2-2	CASSHFAGVPTGELFF	TGCGCCAGCAGCCACTTTGCGGGGGTCCCCACCGGGGAGCTGTTTTTT
TRBV5-1	NA	NA	TRBJ1-2	CASSLEGLNYGYTF	TGCGCCAGCAGCTTGGAGGGGCTAAACTATGGCTACACCTTC
TRBV4-3	NA	TRBD2	TRBJ2-3	CASSHQVSGGIDTQYF	TGCGCCAGCAGCCACCAGGTTTCGGGGGGGATAGATACGCAGTATTTT
TRBV7-8	NA	TRBD1	TRBJ1-1	CASSARDRGLSEAFF	TGTGCCAGCAGCGCACGGGACAGGGGGCTTTCTGAAGCTTTCTTT
TRBV9	NA	NA	TRBJ1-4	CASSTGSLFGGEKLFF	TGTGCCAGCAGCACCGGGTCTCTCTTCGGGGGTGAAAAACTGTTTTTT
TRBV7-5	NA	NA	TRBJ1-6	CARSSTYGGDYNSPLHF	TGTGCCAGAAGCTCTACCTACGGGGGGGACTATAATTCACCCCTCCACTTT
TRBV5-1	NA	TRBD1	TRBJ2-1	CASSLGTGAYNEQFF	TGCGCCAGCAGCTTAGGGACAGGGGCCTACAATGAGCAGTTCTTC
TRBV6-5	once	NA	TRBJ1-1	CAIRSGTEAFF	TGTGCCATCCGGTCCGGCACTGAAGCTTTCTTT
TRBV11-3	NA	NA	TRBJ2-2	CASSPRGTGELFF	TGTGCCAGCAGTCCCCGGGGCACCGGGGAGCTGTTTTTT
TRBV27	NA	NA	TRBJ1-1	CASRAASTEAFF	TGTGCCAGCAGGGCCGCTTCCACTGAAGCTTTCTTT